The subject of this entry is one T cell receptor (beta chain). Its antigen is still unknown. Per germline, CDR1 LGHNA and CDR2 YNFKEQ. The ends were cut back, 0 bases at V and 0 bases at J, with 18 bases in the middle. This CDR3 region has 19 residues. One entry per CDR3 protein, called by TCRdb with MiXCR from the reads. The sample has approximately 700,000 distinct CDR3 sequences, less than 40% seen once. This sample stems from a study of T cell repertoires in cytomegalovirus infection. Overall study: Indicated by public TCR beta signatures were CMV infection and matching HLA type.

Study-wide results and limits: Totalled public TCR beta family frequency picked out people who carried CMV plus the relevant HLA. The response measured ex vivo was dominated by TCR beta clonotypes (HLA-C-restricted and CMV-specific).

This sequence joins TRBV4-2 and TRBJ1-3; D is possibly TRBD1 (5 bases). The sample was PBMCs. This clonotype was obtained from a human donor in good health (CMV status not recorded). Some clones in this sample may be carry-over from other donors' samples. This CDR3 reads CASSQDSLPRESSGNTIYF. The CDR3 nucleotides read TGTGCCAGCAGCCAAGACTCTCTACCCAGGGAAAGCTCTGGAAACACCATATATTTT.